The 10 T cell receptor beta chains in this list originate from one sample, sequenced in a study of blood T cell repertoires in COVID-19. The data were produced by immunoSEQ multiplex PCR, yet TCRdb's version contains in-frame clones alone and is incomplete. The sample shows over 150,000 clones, nearly 90% of them seen only once. Sequencing input: peripheral blood. Every receptor here comes from a man in his fifties or sixties with COVID-19, enrolled during active disease.

The rearrangement joins TRBV6-5 to TRBJ1-1; maybe TRBD1 (5 bases). The V and J ends lost 0 bases and 7 bases respectively, with 12 bases between them. The CDR3 runs 14 residues. CDR1 and CDR2 from the germline V gene are MNHEY and SVGAGI. The CDR3 spells CASSYSQGSFEAFF. CDR3 DNA: TGTGCCAGCAGTTACTCGCAGGGTTCTTTTGAAGCTTTCTTT.

The rearrangement uses TRBV7-2 and TRBJ2-7; no firm D call. The length of the CDR3 is 11 residues. The ends were cut back, 1 base at V and 9 bases at J, with 7 bases in the middle. Germline CDR1 and CDR2: SGHTA and FQGNSA. The CDR3 region has the DNA TGTGCCAGCAGCTTAGAACAGAGGCAGTACTTC. Amino acids: CASSLEQRQYF.

The gene calls are TRBV6-5 and TRBJ2-7, with TRBD1 identical over 7 bases. The ends lost 5 bases at V and 6 bases at J; junction bases unmatched: 4. The germline V gene has CDR1 MNHEY and CDR2 SVGAGI. This CDR3 contains 12 residues. The CDR3 DNA reads as TGTGCCAGCAGTACAGGGGAAGGCGAGCAGTACTTC. It yields the protein CASSTGEGEQYF.

The rearrangement joins TRBV23-1 to TRBJ1-4; D possibly corresponds to TRBD1 (5 bases). TRBV23-1 is an open reading frame, and its role is uncertain. V was cut by 1 base and J by 7 bases, with 25 bases left in between. The CDR3 loop spans 19 amino acids. CDR3 nucleotide sequence: TGCGCCAGCAGTCAATGGTCTTTTTCGGGCAGGGACTTTTTTGAAAAACTGTTTTTT. Translation: CASSQWSFSGRDFFEKLFF.

The gene calls are TRBV11-2 and TRBJ2-1; 7 bases line up with TRBD1. V was clipped by 1 base and J by 3 bases; unmatched bases: 3. This CDR3 is 15 amino acids long. Germline lookup yields CDR1 SGHAT and CDR2 FQNNGV. The CDR3 region is CASSLGQGIYNEQFF. For the CDR3, the DNA is TGTGCCAGCAGCTTAGGACAGGGTATCTACAATGAGCAGTTCTTC.

The chain links TRBV3-1 (or the pseudogene TRBV3-2) to TRBJ1-6; 11 bases match TRBD1. The CDR3 has 15 residues. Germline V gene data show CDR1 as LGHDT and CDR2 as YNNKEL (reference sequence). The ends lost 1 base at V and 9 bases at J; junction bases unmatched: 2. The CDR3 reads CASSQGGQGVSPLHF. Written as DNA, the CDR3 is TGTGCCAGCAGCCAAGGGGGACAGGGGGTTTCACCCCTCCACTTT.

The chain joins TRBV2 to TRBJ1-1, with D uncertain. CDR1 and CDR2 (germline): SNHLY, FYNNEI. The CDR3 is made up of 13 amino acids. Trimming pared 9 bases from V and 2 bases from J, leaving 13 bases between. For the CDR3, the DNA is TGTGCCAGAACTAAAGAGGTAAACACTGAAGCTTTCTTT. This gives the protein CARTKEVNTEAFF.

The V call is TRBV4-1, the J call TRBJ1-2; D is perhaps TRBD1 (5 bases). This CDR3 has 16 residues. CDR1 is MGHRA, CDR2 YSYEKL, per germline. V lost 0 bases and J 1 base, leaving 12 bases between the germline ends. The CDR3 is CASSQENGRVNYGYTF. The CDR3 DNA reads as TGCGCCAGCAGCCAAGAAAACGGCAGGGTTAACTATGGCTACACCTTC.

The V and J genes are TRBV7-2 and TRBJ2-3, with TRBD1 matching 7 bases. Germline-derived CDR1 and CDR2 are SGHTA and FQGNSA. V lost 8 bases to trimming and J lost 5 bases; unmatched junction nucleotides: 7. The CDR3 extends over 13 amino acids. The CDR3 loop reads CASHRQGLDTQYF. In DNA form, the CDR3 reads TGTGCCAGCCATAGACAGGGTCTAGATACGCAGTATTTT.

The chain recombines TRBV19 with TRBJ1-2; D remains ambiguous. This CDR3 comprises 17 residues. Germline values: CDR1 LNHDA, CDR2 SQIVND (reference sequence). V lost 1 base and J 0 bases, leaving 15 bases between the germline ends. DNA for the CDR3: TGTGCCAGTAGTATAGGCCCGAGCGGAGCTACTAACTATGGCTACACCTTC. Translation: CASSIGPSGATNYGYTF.